This TCR beta chain stems from a study of T cells after yellow fever vaccination. As for the study in general: Fractions of limited cellularity were prepared by means of SMART-Seq v4 Ultra Low Input.

Trimming cost V 1 base and J 4 bases, with 14 bases left between them. The CDR3 covers 15 residues. Germline assignment: CDR1 SGHRS and CDR2 YFSETQ. This clonotype showed up just once. MiXCR, run by TCRdb on the 5' RACE reads, gives a single entry per CDR3 protein. The sample lists just under 600,000 distinct CDR3 sequences; approximately 13% were seen once. Sequences were derived from PBMCs, sampled on the day of the yellow fever booster vaccination. The clonotype comes from a man younger than 40 who received the YFV17D yellow fever vaccine. The chain has TRBV5-1 and TRBJ2-5; no reliable D call. DNA for the CDR3: TGCGCCAGCAGCTTGTTACTCGGAAGTTTAGAGACCCAGTACTTC. Protein: CASSLLLGSLETQYF.